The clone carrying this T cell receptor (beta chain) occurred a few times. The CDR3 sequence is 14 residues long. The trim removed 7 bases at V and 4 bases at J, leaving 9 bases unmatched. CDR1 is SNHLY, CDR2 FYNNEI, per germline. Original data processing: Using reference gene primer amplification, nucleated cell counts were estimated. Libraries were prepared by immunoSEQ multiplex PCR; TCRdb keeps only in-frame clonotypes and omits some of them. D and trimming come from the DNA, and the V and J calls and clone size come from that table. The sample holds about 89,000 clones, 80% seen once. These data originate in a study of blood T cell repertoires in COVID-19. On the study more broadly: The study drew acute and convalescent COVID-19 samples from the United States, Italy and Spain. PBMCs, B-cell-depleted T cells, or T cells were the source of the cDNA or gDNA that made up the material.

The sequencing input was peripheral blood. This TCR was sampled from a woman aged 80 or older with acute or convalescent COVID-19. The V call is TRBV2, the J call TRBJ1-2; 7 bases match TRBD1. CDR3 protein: CASTLTGTSYGYTF. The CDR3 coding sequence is TGTGCCAGCACCTTGACAGGGACGAGCTATGGCTACACCTTC. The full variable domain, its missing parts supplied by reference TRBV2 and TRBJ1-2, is EPEVTQTPSHQVTQMGQEVILRCVPISNHLYFYWYRQILGQKVEFLVSFYNNEISEKSEIFDDQFSVERPDGSNFTLKIRSTKLEDSAMYFCASTLTGTSYGYTFGSGTRLTVV.